A selection of T cell receptor beta chains follows, all from one sample in a study of STAT5B mutations in CD4+ large granular lymphocyte leukemia. Data came from immunoSEQ multiplex PCR; TCRdb stores just in-frame clones and leaves some out. This repertoire shows more than 30,000 clones, less than 85% found once; its top ten account for 7.1%. The sample consisted of CD4+ T cells from blood buffy coats. These receptors all come from a human donor in good health. Both conserved end residues are part of each CDR3. D genes are given only for firm matches. Clone size is not always given. Where it is, it says once, few, many or a class for expanded clones.

D	J	size	length	V	DNA	CDR3
.	TRBJ1-4	.	14	TRBV16	TGTGCCAGCAGCCAATTCGGGGCTAATGAAAAACTGTTTTTT	CASSQFGANEKLFF
.	TRBJ2-7	.	16	TRBV7-9	TGTGCCAGCAGCCAGTACCGGGACCGCTCCCCATGGGAGCAGTACTTC	CASSQYRDRSPWEQYF
.	TRBJ2-7	few	11	TRBV7-9	TGTGCCAGCAGCTTAGCGAACGAGCAGTACTTC	CASSLANEQYF
.	TRBJ2-2	.	15	TRBV2	TGTGCCAGCAGTGATAATTCGCGGAACACCGGGGAGCTGTTTTTT	CASSDNSRNTGELFF
.	TRBJ2-7	.	14	TRBV27	TGTGCCAGCAGTCGGAGGGGGGGCGGGTACGAGCAGTACTTC	CASSRRGGGYEQYF
TRBD2	TRBJ2-1	.	17	TRBV5-1	TGCGCCAGCAGCTTGGAGGGGACTAGCGGGGGATACAATGAGCAGTTCTTC	CASSLEGTSGGYNEQFF
TRBD2	TRBJ2-5	.	16	TRBV4-3	TGCGCCAGCAGCCAAGGCCGACTAGCGAATGCAGAGACCCAGTACTTC	CASSQGRLANAETQYF
TRBD2	TRBJ2-3	.	14	TRBV27	TGTGCCAGCACCCACGGGGGGGGAGCAGATACGCAGTATTTT	CASTHGGGADTQYF
.	TRBJ1-2	.	12	TRBV29-1	TGCAGCGTTGGTGCAGGGGCCTATGGCTACACCTTC	CSVGAGAYGYTF
.	TRBJ1-5	.	16	TRBV6-1	TGTGCCAGCAGTGAAGCGCCGGGCCGGGGCAATCAGCCCCAGCATTTT	CASSEAPGRGNQPQHF
.	TRBJ1-4	few	14	TRBV19	TGTGCCAGTAGTAGGGGCAGGCCTAATGAAAAACTGTTTTTT	CASSRGRPNEKLFF
.	TRBJ2-3	.	15	TRBV5-4	TGTGCCAGCAGCTTGGGGGGAAACAGACCAGATACGCAGTATTTT	CASSLGGNRPDTQYF
.	TRBJ2-6	.	17	TRBV13	TGTGCCAGCAGCTTATGGGGGGATCACTCTGGGGCCAACGTCCTGACTTTC	CASSLWGDHSGANVLTF
TRBD2	TRBJ2-2	.	16	TRBV5-1	TGCGCCAGCAGCTTGACGGCGGCGGGAGGTCTCGGGGAGCTGTTTTTT	CASSLTAAGGLGELFF
TRBD2	TRBJ2-7	.	16	TRBV16	TGTGCCAGCAGACCTGGTCGGGGGGACTCTACCTACGAGCAGTACTTC	CASRPGRGDSTYEQYF
.	TRBJ2-7	.	14	TRBV6-1	TGTGCCAGCAGTGAACAGGGGGGGCCCTACGAGCAGTACTTC	CASSEQGGPYEQYF
TRBD2	TRBJ2-1	.	19	TRBV5-1	TGCGCCAGCACCTCGTCCTACGCAGCGGGACGACTCTCCTACAATGAGCAGTTCTTC	CASTSSYAAGRLSYNEQFF
.	TRBJ1-2	once	12	TRBV2	TGTGCCAGCAGTGAGCGGGGGCCCGGCTACACCTTC	CASSERGPGYTF
.	TRBJ1-1	.	15	TRBV6-6	TGTGCCAGCAGTTACTCGGGGACGGTGAACACTGAAGCTTTCTTT	CASSYSGTVNTEAFF
.	TRBJ2-1	.	14	TRBV10-3	TGTGCCATCAGTGATGCGGGCCCCCACAATGAGCAGTTCTTC	CAISDAGPHNEQFF
.	TRBJ2-3	.	17	TRBV27	TGTGCCAGCAGTTTAGGGGTTTCGAGCGGGCCCACAGATACGCAGTATTTT	CASSLGVSSGPTDTQYF
TRBD2	TRBJ2-2	few	15	TRBV5-1	TGCGCCAGCATGTTGGGACTAGCATCGACCGGGGAGCTGTTTTTT	CASMLGLASTGELFF
TRBD2	TRBJ2-1	.	16	TRBV5-6	TGTGCCAGCAGCTTGTACCGGACTAGCGGGATCTATGAGCAGTTCTTC	CASSLYRTSGIYEQFF
TRBD2	TRBJ2-1	.	16	TRBV7-2	TGTGCCAGCAGCTTAGGGGGCGGGGTAGCGGGAATTGAGCAGTTCTTC	CASSLGGGVAGIEQFF
TRBD1	TRBJ2-7	once	13	TRBV25-1	TGTGCCAGCAGGCCACAGGGGGCCTACGAGCAGTACTTC	CASRPQGAYEQYF
.	TRBJ1-5	few	15	TRBV18	TGTGCCAGCTCACCAACCGACTTACGGGATCAGCCCCAGCATTTT	CASSPTDLRDQPQHF
.	TRBJ1-5	few	14	TRBV6-1	TGTGCCAGCTCAGACAGAATCCTCAATCAGCCCCAGCATTTT	CASSDRILNQPQHF
.	TRBJ2-2	.	15	TRBV5-8	TGTGCCAGCAGCTTGGAAGGACAGCCCACCGGGGAGCTGTTTTTT	CASSLEGQPTGELFF
.	TRBJ1-5	once	13	TRBV5-8	TGTGCCAGCAGCTCTCGACCCTATCAGCCCCAGCATTTT	CASSSRPYQPQHF
TRBD1	TRBJ1-1	.	14	TRBV7-2	TGTGCCAGCAGCTCGGACAGGGGGAACACTGAAGCTTTCTTT	CASSSDRGNTEAFF
.	TRBJ2-6	.	16	TRBV10-3	TGTGCCATCAGAAAGGGGGAGGACTCTGGGGCCAACGTCCTGACTTTC	CAIRKGEDSGANVLTF
.	TRBJ2-3	once	22	TRBV10-2	TGCGCCAGCAGCCCTTTTGGGGCCGAGCTCTTACGCGTAGGGGTCTGGGTCGATACGCAGTATTTT	CASSPFGAELLRVGVWVDTQYF
TRBD1	TRBJ2-1	.	12	TRBV10-3	TGTGCCATCAGCTACAGGGGTGAGGAGCAGTTCTTC	CAISYRGEEQFF
TRBD2	TRBJ2-1	.	16	TRBV7-9	TGTGCCAGCAGCTCCACCCTTAGCGGGGGGGCCGGTGAGCAGTTCTTC	CASSSTLSGGAGEQFF
.	TRBJ2-3	.	12	TRBV5-5	TGTGCCAGCAGCTCGGACTCGCTCACGCAGTATTTT	CASSSDSLTQYF
.	TRBJ1-1	.	14	TRBV19	TGTGCCAGTAGTTCGGGACGGCTGAACACTGAAGCTTTCTTT	CASSSGRLNTEAFF
.	TRBJ1-1	.	14	TRBV7-9	TGTGCCAGCAGCCACAGGGTTGGGGGCACTGAAGCTTTCTTT	CASSHRVGGTEAFF
TRBD2	TRBJ2-3	.	16	TRBV11-3	TGTGCCAGCAGCTTCCCGGGAGGGCTGGTTTCAGATACGCAGTATTTT	CASSFPGGLVSDTQYF
.	TRBJ1-2	.	13	TRBV18	TGTGCCAGCTCACGGGATCCTTCCTATGGCTACACCTTC	CASSRDPSYGYTF
.	TRBJ1-1	.	14	TRBV18	TGTGCCAGCTCGCTAACGGGGGGCAACACTGAAGCTTTCTTT	CASSLTGGNTEAFF
.	TRBJ2-6	.	13	TRBV29-1	TGCAGCGTTGCTCCCTCTGGGGCCAACGTCCTGACTTTC	CSVAPSGANVLTF
.	TRBJ2-5	.	15	TRBV25-1	TGTGCCAGCAGTGAGGCGGGCAGGGAGATGGAGACCCAGTACTTC	CASSEAGREMETQYF
TRBD2	TRBJ2-3	.	15	TRBV5-1	TGCGCCAGCAGCTTGGTGACTAGCTTCGCAGATACGCAGTATTTT	CASSLVTSFADTQYF
TRBD2	TRBJ2-1	.	15	TRBV2	TGTGCCAGCAGTGAAACTAGCGCCCCTCGGGATGAGCAGTTCTTC	CASSETSAPRDEQFF
.	TRBJ2-2	few	17	TRBV11-3	TGTGCCAGCAGCTTAGATCTTTCTCGAGGGGGTCCCGGGGAGCTGTTTTTT	CASSLDLSRGGPGELFF
.	TRBJ1-5	.	14	TRBV6-6	TGTGCCAGCAGCCCGGGACGGGGCAATCAGCCCCAGCATTTT	CASSPGRGNQPQHF
.	TRBJ1-2	once	13	TRBV12-5	TGTGCTAGTGGGTACGCGAACCTCCACGGCTACACCTTC	CASGYANLHGYTF
TRBD2	TRBJ2-1	.	15	TRBV12-5	TGTGCTAGTGGTCCCGGGACTAGCGGGAGCAATGAGCAGTTCTTC	CASGPGTSGSNEQFF
.	TRBJ1-1	.	17	TRBV7-2	TGTGCCAGCAGCCCCTACCCGAACTTCAGGTCCCGCACTGAAGCTTTCTTT	CASSPYPNFRSRTEAFF